One sample yielded the 15 T cell receptor beta chains listed below, sequenced in a study of T cell responses to AZD1222 COVID-19 vaccine. Here immunoSEQ multiplex PCR was the method, and the copy in TCRdb shows in-frame clones only, minus some. The sample lists roughly 140,000 clones; 90% to 95% were seen once. The sample here was peripheral blood, taken on day 0 of AZD1222 vaccination. All receptors derive from an adult in good health.

This chain uses TRBV2 with TRBJ2-1; 7 bases align to TRBD1. Looked up from germline, CDR1 is SNHLY and CDR2 is FYNNEI. The trim removed 4 bases at V and 7 bases at J, leaving 4 bases unmatched. CDR3 length equals 13 residues. In nucleotides, the CDR3 is TGTGCCAGCAGTGGACAGGGAATAAATGAGCAGTTCTTC. Translating it yields CASSGQGINEQFF.

The chain has TRBV27 and TRBJ1-2, with 9 bases matching TRBD1. The junction had 8 bases not matched to a gene; V was cut back by 4 bases and J by 8 bases. The germline V gene has CDR1 MNHEY and CDR2 SMNVEV (reference sequence). This CDR3 contains 14 residues. The CDR3 DNA is TGTGCCAGCAGTTCGGGACAGGGAACAGGAGGCTACACCTTC. As protein: CASSSGQGTGGYTF.

The rearrangement uses TRBV7-2 and TRBJ1-1; a weak D match, TRBD1 (5 bases). Germline CDR1 is SGHTA and CDR2 is FQGNSA. V shed 4 bases and J shed 1 base, with 10 bases lying between them. The CDR3 is 14 amino acids. CDR3 loop: CASSSGPQNTEAFF. The CDR3 DNA is TGTGCCAGCAGCTCGGGACCCCAGAACACTGAAGCTTTCTTT.

The rearrangement joins TRBV5-1 to TRBJ1-2; no firm D call. Trimming cost V 0 bases and J 7 bases, with 7 bases left between them. Germline V lookup: CDR1 SGHRS, CDR2 YFSETQ. The CDR3 is 12 residues long. This CDR3 reads CASSLERGGYTF. DNA of the CDR3: TGCGCCAGCAGCTTGGAGAGAGGTGGCTACACCTTC. Based on the CDR3 plus reference TRBV5-1 and TRBJ1-2, the full variable domain is KAGVTQTPRYLIKTRGQQVTLSCSPISGHRSVSWYQQTPGQGLQFLFEYFSETQRNKGNFPGRFSGRQFSNSRSEMNVSTLELGDSALYLCASSLERGGYTFGSGTRLTVV.

This clone was seen only once. This same CDR3 is encoded by further DNA sequences in the sample. V and J are TRBV20-1 and TRBJ1-1; D perhaps matches TRBD1 (6 bases). From germline, CDR1 is DFQATT and CDR2 SNEGSKA (reference sequence). The CDR3 is made up of 13 amino acids. The V end was cut by 3 bases, the J end by 1 base, with 9 bases between. In DNA form, the CDR3 reads TGCAGTGCTAGTAGGGGACAGAACACTGAAGCTTTCTTT. Its protein product is CSASRGQNTEAFF.

This clone was counted only a few times. V gene TRBV5-1 combines with J gene TRBJ2-7, with D possibly TRBD1 on 6 matching bases. The CDR3 spans 13 residues. Trimming removed 4 bases at V and 3 bases at J, with 11 bases between. Looked up from germline, CDR1 is SGHRS and CDR2 is YFSETQ. The CDR3 nucleotides read TGCGCCAGCAGCCAAGAGGACAGCTACGAGCAGTACTTC. This gives the protein CASSQEDSYEQYF.

A single count supports this clone. V is TRBV2 and J is TRBJ1-3; D not resolved. Trimming took off 7 bases at V and 9 bases at J, with 19 bases between the two ends. This CDR3 has 14 residues. Germline-derived CDR1 and CDR2 are SNHLY and FYNNEI. The CDR3 DNA is TGTGCCAGCAATCAACTAGCGTCGGGTGGCACCATATATTTT. This encodes CASNQLASGGTIYF.

The rearrangement links TRBV3-1 (or the pseudogene TRBV3-2) to TRBJ1-1; D is uncertain. The CDR3 consists of 14 residues. Germline assignment: CDR1 LGHDT and CDR2 YNNKEL (reference sequence). V dropped 2 bases and J dropped 6 bases, with 13 bases sitting between them. DNA for the CDR3: TGTGCCAGCAGCCAACAGCCTTCGACCTCTGAAGCTTTCTTT. Translated, it gives CASSQQPSTSEAFF.

The J gene is TRBJ1-3, the V gene TRBV9; no clear D. CDR3 size: 16 residues. CDR1 and CDR2 from the germline V gene are SGDLS and YYNGEE. The V end lost 2 bases, the J end lost 2 bases, and 14 bases lay between the germline ends. In nucleotides, the CDR3 is TGTGCCAGCAGCGTGAGCCCCGAAGTGGCTGGAAACACCATATATTTT. Translated, it gives CASSVSPEVAGNTIYF.

The rearrangement uses TRBV18 and TRBJ2-7; D remains unclear. The CDR3 is 14 residues long. The germline V and J ends were trimmed by 5 bases and 2 bases, with 13 bases remaining between them. CDR1 and CDR2 (germline): KGHSH, LQKENI. The CDR3 sequence is CASSDRVNPYEQYF. The CDR3 DNA reads TGTGCCAGCTCAGATAGGGTGAACCCCTACGAGCAGTACTTC.

CDR3 amino acids: CASGLRGRAANEQFF. DNA for the CDR3: TGTGCCAGCGGCCTACGGGGGAGGGCCGCGAATGAGCAGTTCTTC. The chain uses TRBV2 and TRBJ2-1; TRBD2 matches 7 bases. The CDR3 runs to 15 residues. The germline V gene encodes CDR1 SNHLY and CDR2 FYNNEI. With 8 bases clipped from V and 7 bases from J, the junction kept 14 bases outside the gene matches.

The chain couples TRBV29-1 to TRBJ1-1; D remains ambiguous. CDR1 is SQVTM and CDR2 is ANQGSEA in the germline V gene. CDR3 size: 12 residues. V shed 6 bases and J shed 6 bases, with 14 bases lying between them. CDR3 sequence: CSVMSQVAEAFF. The DNA of the CDR3 is TGCAGCGTGATGAGTCAGGTGGCTGAAGCTTTCTTT.

V and J are TRBV3-1 (or the pseudogene TRBV3-2) and TRBJ2-3; D possibly corresponds to TRBD2 (6 bases). The V and J ends lost 1 base and 0 bases respectively, with 8 bases between them. There are 15 residues in the CDR3. CDR1 and CDR2 from the germline V gene are LGHDT and YNNKEL (reference sequence). The DNA for the CDR3 is TGTGCCAGCAGCCAAGGACTAGAGAGCACAGATACGCAGTATTTT. Translated, it gives CASSQGLESTDTQYF.

The CDR3 spells CATSDLRSDTQYF. The CDR3 coding sequence is TGTGCCACCAGTGATTTGCGGAGTGATACGCAGTATTTT. The chain combines TRBV24-1 with TRBJ2-3; D not resolved. Trimming stripped 0 bases from V and 6 bases from J, with 6 bases between. The CDR3 contains 13 residues. The V gene's germline CDR1 is KGHDR and CDR2 SFDVKD.

The chain combines TRBV6-1 with TRBJ1-5; weak D call: TRBD1 (5 bases). The CDR3 runs 13 residues. Germline V gene sequence: CDR1 MNHNS, CDR2 SASEGT. Deletions cut 1 base from V and 5 bases from J, with 6 bases between. The CDR3 sequence: CASSEVGHQPQHF. The CDR3 DNA sequence: TGTGCCAGCAGTGAAGTGGGGCATCAGCCCCAGCATTTT.